The entry below gives a single T cell receptor (beta chain) sequence along with its context. Its antigen is not identified. The data belong to a study of PD-1 blockade in classical Hodgkin lymphoma. For the study at large: On a schedule of every 2 weeks, patients received nivolumab 3 mg/kg intravenously. Study-wide results and limits: Those achieving complete response showed baseline diversity like newly diagnosed patients. Patients who initiated nivolumab within 1 year of ASCT were excluded.

The assay was immunoSEQ multiplex PCR, and TCRdb's table has in-frame clones only and misses some. The sample contains 110,000 or so clones, roughly 87% of which appear only once. V shed 6 bases and J shed 2 bases, with 8 bases lying between them. The CDR3 loop spans 12 amino acids. CDR1 and CDR2 from the germline V gene are SEHNR and FQNEAQ (reference sequence). The time point: cycle 4 day 1 (C4D1), after five to seven weeks of nivolumab. Each of the patients experienced relapse following autologous stem cell transplantation, and their brentuximab vedotin exposure differed. The rearrangement joins TRBV7-9 to TRBJ2-7; D is uncertain. Source: peripheral blood mononuclear cells (PBMCs), taken before the fourth cycle of nivolumab. The sequence derives from a human donor with classical Hodgkin lymphoma. CDR3 protein: CASSLSTYEQYF. The CDR3 nucleotides read TGTGCCAGCAGTCTTTCGACCTACGAGCAGTACTTC.